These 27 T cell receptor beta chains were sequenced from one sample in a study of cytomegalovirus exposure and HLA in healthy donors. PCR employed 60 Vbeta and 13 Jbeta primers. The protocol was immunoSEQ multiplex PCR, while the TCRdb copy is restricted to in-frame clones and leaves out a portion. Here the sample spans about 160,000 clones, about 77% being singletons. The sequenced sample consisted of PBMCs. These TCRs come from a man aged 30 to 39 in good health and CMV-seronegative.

The CDR3 spells CASTRTGTRDTQYF. The CDR3 DNA reads as TGTGCCAGCACCAGGACCGGGACTAGGGATACGCAGTATTTT. This chain links TRBV6-5 with TRBJ2-3; 8 bases agree with TRBD2. Per germline, CDR1 MNHEY and CDR2 SVGAGI. The CDR3 loop spans 14 amino acids. The ends lost 7 bases at V and 6 bases at J; junction bases unmatched: 9.

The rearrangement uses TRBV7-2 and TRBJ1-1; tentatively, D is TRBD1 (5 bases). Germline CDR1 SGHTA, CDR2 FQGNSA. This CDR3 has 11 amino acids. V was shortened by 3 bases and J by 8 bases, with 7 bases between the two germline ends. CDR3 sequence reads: CASSLWTEAFF. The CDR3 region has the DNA TGTGCCAGCAGCTTGTGGACAGAAGCTTTCTTT. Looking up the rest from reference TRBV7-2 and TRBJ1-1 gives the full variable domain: GAGVSQSPSNKVTEKGKDVELRCDPISGHTALYWYRQSLGQGLEFLIYFQGNSAPDKSGLPSDRFSAERTGGSVSTLTIQRTQQEDSAVYLCASSLWTEAFFGQGTRLTVV.

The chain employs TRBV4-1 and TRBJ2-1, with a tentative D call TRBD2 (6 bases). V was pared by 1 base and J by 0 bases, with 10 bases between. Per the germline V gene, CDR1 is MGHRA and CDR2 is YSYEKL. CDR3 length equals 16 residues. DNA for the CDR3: TGCGCCAGCAGCCAAGCTCTTAGCGGCTCCTACAATGAGCAGTTCTTC. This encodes CASSQALSGSYNEQFF.

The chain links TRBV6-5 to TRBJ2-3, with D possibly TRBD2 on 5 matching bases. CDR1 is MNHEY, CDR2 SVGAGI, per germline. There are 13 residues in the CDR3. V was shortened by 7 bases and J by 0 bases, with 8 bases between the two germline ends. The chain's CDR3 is CASNGDSTDTQYF. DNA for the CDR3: TGTGCCAGCAACGGGGATAGCACAGATACGCAGTATTTT.

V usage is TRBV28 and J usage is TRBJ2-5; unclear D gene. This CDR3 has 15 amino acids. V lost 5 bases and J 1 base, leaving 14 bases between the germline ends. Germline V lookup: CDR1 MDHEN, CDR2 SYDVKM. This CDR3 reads CASSKSSFAQETQYF. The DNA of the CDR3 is TGTGCCAGCAGTAAGAGCTCGTTCGCCCAAGAGACCCAGTACTTC. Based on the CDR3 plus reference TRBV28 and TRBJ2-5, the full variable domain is DVKVTQSSRYLVKRTGEKVFLECVQDMDHENMFWYRQDPGLGLRLIYFSYDVKMKEKGDIPEGYSVSREKKERFSLILESASTNQTSMYLCASSKSSFAQETQYFGPGTRLLVL.

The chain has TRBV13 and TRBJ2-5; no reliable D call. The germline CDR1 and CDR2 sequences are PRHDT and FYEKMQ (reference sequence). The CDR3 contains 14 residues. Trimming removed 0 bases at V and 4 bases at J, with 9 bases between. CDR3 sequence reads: CASSLGISRETQYF. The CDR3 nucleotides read TGTGCCAGCAGCTTAGGTATATCCCGAGAGACCCAGTACTTC.

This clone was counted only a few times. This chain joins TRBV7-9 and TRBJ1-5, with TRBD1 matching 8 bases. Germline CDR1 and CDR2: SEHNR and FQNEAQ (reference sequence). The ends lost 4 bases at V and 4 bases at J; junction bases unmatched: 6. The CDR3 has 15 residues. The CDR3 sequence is CASSSTGDPNQPQHF. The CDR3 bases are TGTGCCAGCAGCTCGACAGGGGACCCGAATCAGCCCCAGCATTTT. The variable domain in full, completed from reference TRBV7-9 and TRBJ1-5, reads DTGVSQNPRHKITKRGQNVTFRCDPISEHNRLYWYRQTLGQGPEFLTYFQNEAQLEKSRLLSDRFSAERPKGSFSTLEIQRTEQGDSAMYLCASSSTGDPNQPQHFGDGTRLSIL.

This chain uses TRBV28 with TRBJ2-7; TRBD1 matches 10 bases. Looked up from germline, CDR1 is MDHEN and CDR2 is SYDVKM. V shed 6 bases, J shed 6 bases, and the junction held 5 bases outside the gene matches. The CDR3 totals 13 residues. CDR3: CASSVGQGGEQYF. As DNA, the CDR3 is TGTGCCAGCAGCGTCGGACAGGGGGGCGAGCAGTACTTC. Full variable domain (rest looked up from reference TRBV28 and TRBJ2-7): DVKVTQSSRYLVKRTGEKVFLECVQDMDHENMFWYRQDPGLGLRLIYFSYDVKMKEKGDIPEGYSVSREKKERFSLILESASTNQTSMYLCASSVGQGGEQYFGPGTRLTVT.

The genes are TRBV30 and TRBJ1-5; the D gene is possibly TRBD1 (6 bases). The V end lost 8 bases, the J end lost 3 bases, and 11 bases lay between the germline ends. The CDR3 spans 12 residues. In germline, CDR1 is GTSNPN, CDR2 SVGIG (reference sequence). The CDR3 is CAGGGSNQPQHF. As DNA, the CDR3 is TGTGCCGGCGGGGGCTCCAATCAGCCCCAGCATTTT.

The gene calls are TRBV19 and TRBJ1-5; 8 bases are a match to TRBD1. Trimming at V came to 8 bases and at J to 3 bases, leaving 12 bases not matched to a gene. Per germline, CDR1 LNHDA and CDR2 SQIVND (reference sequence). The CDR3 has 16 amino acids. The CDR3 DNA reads TGTGCCAGTTTTGACAGGGGAGGGGGTTACAATCAGCCCCAGCATTTT. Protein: CASFDRGGGYNQPQHF.

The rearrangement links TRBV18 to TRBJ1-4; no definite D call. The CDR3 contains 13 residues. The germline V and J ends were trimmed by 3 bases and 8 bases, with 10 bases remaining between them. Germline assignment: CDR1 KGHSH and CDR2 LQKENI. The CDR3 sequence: CASSPAGKEKLFF. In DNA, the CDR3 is TGTGCCAGCTCACCGGCAGGAAAGGAAAAACTGTTTTTT.

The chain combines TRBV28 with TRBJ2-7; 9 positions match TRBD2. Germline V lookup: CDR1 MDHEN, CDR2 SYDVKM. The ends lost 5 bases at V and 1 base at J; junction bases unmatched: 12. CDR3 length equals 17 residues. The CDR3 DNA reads TGTGCCAGCAGTCCTCCCCACTGGCGGGAGGGATCCTACGAGCAGTACTTC. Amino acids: CASSPPHWREGSYEQYF.

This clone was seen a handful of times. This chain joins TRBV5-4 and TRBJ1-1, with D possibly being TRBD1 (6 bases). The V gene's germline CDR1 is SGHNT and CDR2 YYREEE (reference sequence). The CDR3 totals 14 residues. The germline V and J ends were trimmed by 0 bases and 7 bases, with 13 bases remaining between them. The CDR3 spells CASSLGQERYEAFF. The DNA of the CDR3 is TGTGCCAGCAGCTTGGGACAGGAAAGGTATGAAGCTTTCTTT. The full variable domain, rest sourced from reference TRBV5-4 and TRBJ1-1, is ETGVTQSPTHLIKTRGQQVTLRCSSQSGHNTVSWYQQALGQGPQFIFQYYREEENGRGNFPPRFSGLQFPNYSSELNVNALELDDSALYLCASSLGQERYEAFFGQGTRLTVV.

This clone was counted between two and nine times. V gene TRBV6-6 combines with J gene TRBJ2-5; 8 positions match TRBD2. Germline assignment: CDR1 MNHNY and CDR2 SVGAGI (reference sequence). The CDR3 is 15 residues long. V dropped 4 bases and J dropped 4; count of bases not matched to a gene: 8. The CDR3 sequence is CASSLAGRRGETQYF. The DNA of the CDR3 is TGTGCCAGCAGTTTAGCGGGAAGGAGGGGAGAGACCCAGTACTTC.

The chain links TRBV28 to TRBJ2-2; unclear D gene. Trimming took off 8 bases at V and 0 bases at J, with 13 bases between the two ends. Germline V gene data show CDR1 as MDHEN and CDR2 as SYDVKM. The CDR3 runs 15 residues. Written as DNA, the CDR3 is TGTGCCAGCGCCTCCCCCTCAGCGAACACCGGGGAGCTGTTTTTT. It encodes CASASPSANTGELFF.

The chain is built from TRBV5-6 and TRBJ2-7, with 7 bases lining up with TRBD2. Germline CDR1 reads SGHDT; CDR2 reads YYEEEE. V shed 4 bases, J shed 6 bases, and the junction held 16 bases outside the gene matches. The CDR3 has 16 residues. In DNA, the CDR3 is TGTGCCAGCAGCGGGGGACTTGTCCACGGCGGGGGCGAGCAGTACTTC. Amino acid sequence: CASSGGLVHGGGEQYF.

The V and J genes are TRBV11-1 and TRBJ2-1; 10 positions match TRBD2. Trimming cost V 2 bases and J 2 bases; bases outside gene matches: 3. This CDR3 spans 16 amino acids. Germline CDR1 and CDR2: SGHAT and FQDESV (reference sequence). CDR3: CASSLRLAGAYNEQFF. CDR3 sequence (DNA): TGTGCCAGCAGCTTAAGGCTAGCGGGAGCCTACAATGAGCAGTTCTTC.

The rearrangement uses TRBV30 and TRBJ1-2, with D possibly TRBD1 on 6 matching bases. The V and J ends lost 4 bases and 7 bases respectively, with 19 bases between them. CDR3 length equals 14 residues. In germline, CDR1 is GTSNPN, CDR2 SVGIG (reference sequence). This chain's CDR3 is CAWTVRTVMVGYTF. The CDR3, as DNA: TGTGCCTGGACCGTCAGGACAGTAATGGTTGGCTACACCTTC.

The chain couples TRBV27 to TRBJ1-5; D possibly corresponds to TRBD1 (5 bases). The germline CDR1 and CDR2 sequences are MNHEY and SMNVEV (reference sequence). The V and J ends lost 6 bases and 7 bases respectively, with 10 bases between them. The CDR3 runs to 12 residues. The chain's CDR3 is CASRGGGQPQHF. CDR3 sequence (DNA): TGTGCCAGCAGGGGGGGTGGACAGCCCCAGCATTTT.

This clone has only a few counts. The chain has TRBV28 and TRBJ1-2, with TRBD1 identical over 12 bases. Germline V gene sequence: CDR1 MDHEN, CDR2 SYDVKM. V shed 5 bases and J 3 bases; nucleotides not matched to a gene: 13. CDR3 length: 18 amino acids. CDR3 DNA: TGTGCCAGCAGTGGCCACGGGACAGGGGGCGGTTCGGACTATGGCTACACCTTC. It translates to CASSGHGTGGGSDYGYTF.

As DNA, the CDR3 is TGTGCCACCACTGTCACAGATACGCAGTATTTT. Encoded protein: CATTVTDTQYF. The V call is TRBV6-5, the J call TRBJ2-3, with D unclear. Trimming left V 10 bases short and J 2 bases short, with 7 bases between. Germline values: CDR1 MNHEY, CDR2 SVGAGI. The CDR3 totals 11 residues.

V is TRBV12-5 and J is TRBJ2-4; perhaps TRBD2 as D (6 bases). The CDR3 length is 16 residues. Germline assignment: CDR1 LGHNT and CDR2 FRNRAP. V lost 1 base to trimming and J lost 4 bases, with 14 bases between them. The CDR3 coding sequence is TGTGCTAGTGGTTTGGCGAACGGGGAGGCGAAAAACATTCAGTACTTC. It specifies CASGLANGEAKNIQYF.

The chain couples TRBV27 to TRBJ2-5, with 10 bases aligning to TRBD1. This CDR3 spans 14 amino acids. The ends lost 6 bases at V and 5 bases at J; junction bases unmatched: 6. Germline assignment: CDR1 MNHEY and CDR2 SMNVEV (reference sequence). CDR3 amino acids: CASSLTGGGETQYF. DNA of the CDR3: TGTGCCAGCAGCCTGACAGGGGGCGGGGAGACCCAGTACTTC.

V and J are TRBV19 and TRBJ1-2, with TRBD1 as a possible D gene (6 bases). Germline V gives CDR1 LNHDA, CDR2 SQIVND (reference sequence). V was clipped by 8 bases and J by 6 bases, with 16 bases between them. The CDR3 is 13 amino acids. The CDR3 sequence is CASGGAQVNGYTF. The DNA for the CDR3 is TGTGCCAGTGGGGGGGCGCAGGTGAATGGCTACACCTTC.

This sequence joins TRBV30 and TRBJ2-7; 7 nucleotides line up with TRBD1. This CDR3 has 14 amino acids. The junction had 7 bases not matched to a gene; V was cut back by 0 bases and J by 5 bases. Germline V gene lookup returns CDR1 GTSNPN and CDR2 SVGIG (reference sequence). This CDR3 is CAWSVINRGNEQYF. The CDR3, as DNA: TGTGCCTGGAGTGTAATTAACAGGGGCAACGAGCAGTACTTC.

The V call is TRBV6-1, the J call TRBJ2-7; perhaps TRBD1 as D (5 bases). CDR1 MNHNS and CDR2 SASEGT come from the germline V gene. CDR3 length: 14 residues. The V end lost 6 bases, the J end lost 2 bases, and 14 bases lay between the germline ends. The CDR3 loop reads CASSTGIRAYEQYF. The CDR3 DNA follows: TGTGCCAGCAGCACAGGAATTCGAGCCTACGAGCAGTACTTC.

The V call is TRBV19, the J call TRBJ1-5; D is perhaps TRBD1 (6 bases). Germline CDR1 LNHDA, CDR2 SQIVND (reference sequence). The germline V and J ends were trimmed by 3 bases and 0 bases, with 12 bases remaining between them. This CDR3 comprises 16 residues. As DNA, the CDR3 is TGTGCCAGTAGTATGGGGAGCAGGGGTAGCAATCAGCCCCAGCATTTT. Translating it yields CASSMGSRGSNQPQHF.